The clone carrying this T cell receptor (beta chain) is a singleton in its sample. This specimen comes from a study of blood T cell repertoires in COVID-19. Study in general: COVID-19 samples, acute and convalescent, were from the United States, Italy and Spain. PBMCs, B-cell-depleted T cells, or T cells provided the cDNA or gDNA that made up the material.

As originally analysed: Reference gene primer amplification gave estimated nucleated cell counts. Here immunoSEQ multiplex PCR was the method, and the copy in TCRdb shows in-frame clones only, minus some. The DNA gave D and trimming, while V, J and clone size come from that table. The table shows hundreds of thousands of clones, with approximately 82% occurring only once. The CDR3 consists of 13 residues. The V end was cut by 3 bases, the J end by 7 bases, with 12 bases between. Looked up from germline, CDR1 is MDHEN and CDR2 is SYDVKM. The sequenced material came from peripheral blood. The chain joins TRBV28 to TRBJ1-2; the D gene is possibly TRBD1 (5 bases). The clonotype was recovered from a woman between 70 and 85 years old with active or convalescent COVID-19. DNA for the CDR3: TGTGCCAGCAGTTTGATACAGGACGGTGGCTACACCTTC. Its translation is CASSLIQDGGYTF.